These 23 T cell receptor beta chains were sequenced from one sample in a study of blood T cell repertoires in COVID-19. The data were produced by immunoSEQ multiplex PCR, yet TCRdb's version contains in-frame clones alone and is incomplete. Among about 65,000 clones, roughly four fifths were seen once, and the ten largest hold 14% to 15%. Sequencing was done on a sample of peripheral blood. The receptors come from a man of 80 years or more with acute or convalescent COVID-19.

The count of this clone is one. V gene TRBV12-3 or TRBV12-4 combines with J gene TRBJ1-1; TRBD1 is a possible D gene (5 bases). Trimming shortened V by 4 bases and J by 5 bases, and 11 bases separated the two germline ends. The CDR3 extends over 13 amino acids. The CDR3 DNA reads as TGTGCCAGCAGTTCCAGGGTGTGGACTGAAGCTTTCTTT. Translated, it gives CASSSRVWTEAFF.

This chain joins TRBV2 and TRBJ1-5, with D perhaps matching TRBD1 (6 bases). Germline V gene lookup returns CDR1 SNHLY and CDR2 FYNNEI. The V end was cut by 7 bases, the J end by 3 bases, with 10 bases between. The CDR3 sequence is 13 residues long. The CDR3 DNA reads TGTGCCAGCAACAGGGTGAACAATCAGCCCCAGCATTTT. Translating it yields CASNRVNNQPQHF. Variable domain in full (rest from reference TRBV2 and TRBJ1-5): EPEVTQTPSHQVTQMGQEVILRCVPISNHLYFYWYRQILGQKVEFLVSFYNNEISEKSEIFDDQFSVERPDGSNFTLKIRSTKLEDSAMYFCASNRVNNQPQHFGDGTRLSIL.

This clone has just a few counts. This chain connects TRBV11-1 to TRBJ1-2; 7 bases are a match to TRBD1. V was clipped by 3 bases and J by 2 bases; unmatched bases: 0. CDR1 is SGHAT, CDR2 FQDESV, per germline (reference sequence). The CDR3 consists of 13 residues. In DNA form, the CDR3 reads TGTGCCAGCAGCTTGGGACAGAACTATGGCTACACCTTC. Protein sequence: CASSLGQNYGYTF.

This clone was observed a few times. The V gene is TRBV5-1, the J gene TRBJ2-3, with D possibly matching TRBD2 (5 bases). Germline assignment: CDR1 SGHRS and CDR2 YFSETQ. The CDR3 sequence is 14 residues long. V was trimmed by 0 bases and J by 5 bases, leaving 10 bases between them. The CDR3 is CASSLGESQDTQYF. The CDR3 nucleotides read TGCGCCAGCAGCTTGGGGGAGTCCCAAGATACGCAGTATTTT.

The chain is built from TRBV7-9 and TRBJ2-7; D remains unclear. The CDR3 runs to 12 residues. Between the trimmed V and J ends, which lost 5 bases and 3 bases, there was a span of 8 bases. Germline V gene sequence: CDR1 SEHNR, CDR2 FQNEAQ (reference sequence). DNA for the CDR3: TGTGCCAGCAGCGAACAGTTCTACGAGCAGTACTTC. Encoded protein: CASSEQFYEQYF.

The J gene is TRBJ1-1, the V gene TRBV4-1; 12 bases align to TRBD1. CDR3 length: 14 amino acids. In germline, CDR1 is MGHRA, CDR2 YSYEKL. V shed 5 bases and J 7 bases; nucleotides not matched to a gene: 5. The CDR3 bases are TGCGCCAGCAGCTGGGGACAGGGGGCGAGTGAAGCTTTCTTT. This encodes CASSWGQGASEAFF.

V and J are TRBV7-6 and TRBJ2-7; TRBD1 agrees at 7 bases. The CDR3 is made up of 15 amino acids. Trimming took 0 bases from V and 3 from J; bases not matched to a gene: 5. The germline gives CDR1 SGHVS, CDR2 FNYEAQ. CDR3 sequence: CASSLAWTGGYEQYF. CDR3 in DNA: TGTGCCAGCAGCTTAGCTTGGACAGGAGGCTACGAGCAGTACTTC.

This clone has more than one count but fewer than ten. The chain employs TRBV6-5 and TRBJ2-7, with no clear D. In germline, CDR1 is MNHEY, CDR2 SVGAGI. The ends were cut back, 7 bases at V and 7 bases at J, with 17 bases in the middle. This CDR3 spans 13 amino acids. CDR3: CASNKLTPSEQYF. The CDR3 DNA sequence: TGTGCCAGCAATAAACTTACTCCGTCGGAGCAGTACTTC.

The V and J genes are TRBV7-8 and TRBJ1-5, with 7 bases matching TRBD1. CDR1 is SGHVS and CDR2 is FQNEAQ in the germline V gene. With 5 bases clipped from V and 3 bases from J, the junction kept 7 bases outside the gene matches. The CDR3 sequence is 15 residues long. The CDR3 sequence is CASSPGQALNQPQHF. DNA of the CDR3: TGTGCCAGCAGCCCCGGACAGGCCCTCAATCAGCCCCAGCATTTT. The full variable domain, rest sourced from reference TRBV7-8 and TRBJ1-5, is GAGVSQSPRYKVAKRGQDVALRCDPISGHVSLFWYQQALGQGPEFLTYFQNEAQLDKSGLPSDRFFAERPEGSVSTLKIQRTQQEDSAVYLCASSPGQALNQPQHFGDGTRLSIL.

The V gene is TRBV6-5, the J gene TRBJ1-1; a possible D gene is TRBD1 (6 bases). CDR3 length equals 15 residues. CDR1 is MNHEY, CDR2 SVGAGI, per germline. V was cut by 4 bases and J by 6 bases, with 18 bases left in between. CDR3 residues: CASSFPKGHHSEAFF. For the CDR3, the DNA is TGTGCCAGCAGTTTCCCTAAGGGACATCACTCTGAAGCTTTCTTT.

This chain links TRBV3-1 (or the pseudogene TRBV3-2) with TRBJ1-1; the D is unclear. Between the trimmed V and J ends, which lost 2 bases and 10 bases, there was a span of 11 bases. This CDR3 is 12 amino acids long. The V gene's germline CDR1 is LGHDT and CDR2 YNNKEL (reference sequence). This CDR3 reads CASSQSGLGAFF. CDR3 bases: TGTGCCAGCAGCCAAAGTGGGCTGGGAGCTTTCTTT.

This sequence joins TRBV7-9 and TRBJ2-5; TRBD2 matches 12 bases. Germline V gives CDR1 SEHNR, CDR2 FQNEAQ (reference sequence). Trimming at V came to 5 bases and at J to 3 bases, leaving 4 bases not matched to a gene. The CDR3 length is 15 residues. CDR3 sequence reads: CASSPGLAGKETQYF. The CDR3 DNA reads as TGTGCCAGCAGCCCCGGACTAGCGGGGAAAGAGACCCAGTACTTC.

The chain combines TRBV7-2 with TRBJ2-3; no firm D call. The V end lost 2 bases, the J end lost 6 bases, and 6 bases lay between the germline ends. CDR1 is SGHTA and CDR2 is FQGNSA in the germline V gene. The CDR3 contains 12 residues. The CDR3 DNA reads TGTGCCAGCAGCTTAAATTCGGATACGCAGTATTTT. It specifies CASSLNSDTQYF.

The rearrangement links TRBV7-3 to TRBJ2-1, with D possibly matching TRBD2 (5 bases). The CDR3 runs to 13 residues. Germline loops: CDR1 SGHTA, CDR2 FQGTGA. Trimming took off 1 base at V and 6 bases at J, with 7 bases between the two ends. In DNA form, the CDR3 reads TGTGCCAGCAGCTTAAAAGCGGCCAATGAGCAGTTCTTC. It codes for CASSLKAANEQFF.

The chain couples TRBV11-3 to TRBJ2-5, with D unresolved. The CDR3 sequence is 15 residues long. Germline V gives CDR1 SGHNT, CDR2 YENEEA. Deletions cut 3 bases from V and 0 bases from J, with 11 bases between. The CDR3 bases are TGTGCCAGCAGCTTGGTGACAAGGTACCAAGAGACCCAGTACTTC. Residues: CASSLVTRYQETQYF. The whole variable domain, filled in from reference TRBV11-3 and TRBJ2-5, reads EAGVVQSPRYKIIEKKQPVAFWCNPISGHNTLYWYLQNLGQGPELLIRYENEEAVDDSQLPKDRFSAERLKGVDSTLKIQPAELGDSAVYLCASSLVTRYQETQYFGPGTRLLVL.

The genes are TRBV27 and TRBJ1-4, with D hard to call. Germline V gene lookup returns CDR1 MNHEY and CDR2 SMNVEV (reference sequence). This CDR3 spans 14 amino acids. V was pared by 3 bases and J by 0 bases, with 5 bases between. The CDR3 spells CASSFSTTNEKLFF. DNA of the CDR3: TGTGCCAGCAGTTTTAGTACAACTAATGAAAAACTGTTTTTT.

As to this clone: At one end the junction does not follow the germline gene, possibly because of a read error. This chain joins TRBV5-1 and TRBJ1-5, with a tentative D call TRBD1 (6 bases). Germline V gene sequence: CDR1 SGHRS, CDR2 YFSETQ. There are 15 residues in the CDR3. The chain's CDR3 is CASRLGGGGNQPQHF. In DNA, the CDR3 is TGCGCCAGCAGATTGGGGGGGGGCGGCAATCAGCCCCAGCATTTT.

This chain's CDR3 is CASSQKPYRVANEKLFF. The CDR3 DNA reads as TGCGCCAGCAGCCAAAAACCCTACAGGGTAGCTAATGAAAAACTGTTTTTT. This chain connects TRBV4-1 to TRBJ1-4; D is perhaps TRBD1 (6 bases). Germline-derived CDR1 and CDR2 are MGHRA and YSYEKL. This CDR3 region has 17 residues. The V gene lost 2 bases and the J gene lost 3 bases, with 16 bases spanning the gap.

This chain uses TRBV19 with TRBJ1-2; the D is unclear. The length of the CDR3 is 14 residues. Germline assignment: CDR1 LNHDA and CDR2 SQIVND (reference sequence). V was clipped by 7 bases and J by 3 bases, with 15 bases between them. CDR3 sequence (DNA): TGTGCCAGTACCACTGGGAGGGAGCACTATGGCTACACCTTC. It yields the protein CASTTGREHYGYTF.

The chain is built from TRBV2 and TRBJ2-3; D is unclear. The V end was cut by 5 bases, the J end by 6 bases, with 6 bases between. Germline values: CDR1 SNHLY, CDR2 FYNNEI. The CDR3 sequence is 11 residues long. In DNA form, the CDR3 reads TGTGCCAGCAGTAACACGGATACGCAGTATTTT. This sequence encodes CASSNTDTQYF.

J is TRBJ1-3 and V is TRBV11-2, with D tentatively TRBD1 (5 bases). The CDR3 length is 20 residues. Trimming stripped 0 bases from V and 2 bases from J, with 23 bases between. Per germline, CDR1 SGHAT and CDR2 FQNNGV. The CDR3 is CASSLEAGLGRTNPGNTIYF. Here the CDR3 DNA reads TGTGCCAGCAGCTTAGAAGCGGGGTTGGGCAGGACAAACCCTGGAAACACCATATATTTT.

CDR3 bases: TGTGCCAGCAGCCTTGCTATACAGGGGGCCCAGTACTTC. It yields the protein CASSLAIQGAQYF. The chain uses TRBV12-3 or TRBV12-4 and TRBJ2-7; the match to TRBD1 covers 9 bases. The CDR3 covers 13 residues. V gave up 6 bases and J gave up 10 bases; unmatched junction bases: 10.

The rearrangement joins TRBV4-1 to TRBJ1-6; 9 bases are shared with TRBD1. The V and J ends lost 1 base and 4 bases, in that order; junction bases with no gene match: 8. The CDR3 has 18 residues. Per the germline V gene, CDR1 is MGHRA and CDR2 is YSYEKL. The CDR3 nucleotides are TGCGCCAGCAGCCAAGGTGAACAGGGGGCGGTTTATAATTCACCCCTCCACTTT. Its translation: CASSQGEQGAVYNSPLHF.